Listed here is a single T cell receptor delta chain. Its specificity is unknown. Other nucleotide sequences in the sample specify the same CDR3. The data stem from a study of Vδ1+ human thymocytes. Germline loops: CDR1 TSWWSYY, CDR2 QGS. V was clipped by 1 base and J by 1 base, with 16 bases between them. CDR3 length equals 17 residues. Sequences come from RNA converted to cDNA by reverse transcription. Multiplex PCR used pooled V-gene forward primers and a constant-region reverse primer to amplify CDR3s. TCRdb processed the multiplex PCR reads again with the CATT caller. Among fewer than 90,000 delta-chain clones listed, about 35% were seen once. Broader study findings: Thymic TRG and TRD repertoires appeared highly polyclonal, with Gaussian CDR3 length distributions.

The chain employs TRDV1 and TRDJ1; no clear D. The sequenced material came from Vdelta1+ gamma-delta thymocytes from the thymus. Regarding subset: FACS-sorted CD3+ TCRalphabeta- TCRVdelta1+ TCRVdelta2- thymocytes. The source is a boy under two years old who had congenital heart surgery. CDR3 sequence: CALGEPRGIGATDKLIF. For the CDR3, the DNA is TGTGCTCTTGGGGAACCCCGGGGTATAGGGGCCACCGATAAACTCATCTTT.